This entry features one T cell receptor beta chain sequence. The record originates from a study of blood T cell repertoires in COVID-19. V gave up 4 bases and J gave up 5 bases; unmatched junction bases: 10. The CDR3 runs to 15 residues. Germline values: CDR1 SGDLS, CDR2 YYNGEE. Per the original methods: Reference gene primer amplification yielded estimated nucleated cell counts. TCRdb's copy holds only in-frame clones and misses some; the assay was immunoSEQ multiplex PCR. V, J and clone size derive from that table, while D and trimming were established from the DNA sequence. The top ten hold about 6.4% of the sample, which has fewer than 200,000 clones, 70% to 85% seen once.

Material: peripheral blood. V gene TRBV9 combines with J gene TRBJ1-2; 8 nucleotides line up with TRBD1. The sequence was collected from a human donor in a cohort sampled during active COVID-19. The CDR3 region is CASSTPGQEVYGYTF. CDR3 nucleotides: TGTGCCAGCAGCACCCCGGGACAGGAGGTTTATGGCTACACCTTC.